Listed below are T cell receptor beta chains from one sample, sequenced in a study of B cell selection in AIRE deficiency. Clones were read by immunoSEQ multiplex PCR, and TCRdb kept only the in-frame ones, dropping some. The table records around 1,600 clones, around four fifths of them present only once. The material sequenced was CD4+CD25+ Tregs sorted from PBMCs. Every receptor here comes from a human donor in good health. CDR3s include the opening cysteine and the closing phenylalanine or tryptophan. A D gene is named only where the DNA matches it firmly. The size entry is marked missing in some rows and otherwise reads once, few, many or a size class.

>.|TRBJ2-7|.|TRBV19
CASSIGLTYEQYF
TGTGCCAGTAGTATCGGACTAACCTACGAGCAGTACTTC
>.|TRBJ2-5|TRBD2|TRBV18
CASSPRLASGGFGETQYF
TGTGCCAGCTCACCAAGACTAGCCTCTGGGGGTTTTGGAGAGACCCAGTACTTC
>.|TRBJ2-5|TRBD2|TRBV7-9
CASSLALQREGRETQYF
TGTGCCAGCAGCTTAGCGCTTCAACGGGAGGGCCGGGAGACCCAGTACTTC
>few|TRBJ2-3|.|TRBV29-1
CSVRRTSTDTQYF
TGCAGCGTTAGGCGGACTAGCACAGATACGCAGTATTTT
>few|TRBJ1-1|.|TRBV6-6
CASSFRGTEAFF
TGTGCCAGCAGTTTCCGAGGCACTGAAGCTTTCTTT
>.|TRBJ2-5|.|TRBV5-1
CASHPGPTGPQYF
TGCGCCAGCCACCCGGGACCGACGGGGCCCCAGTACTTC
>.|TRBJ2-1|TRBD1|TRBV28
CASSPHRGTYNEQFF
TGTGCCAGCAGTCCTCACAGGGGCACCTACAATGAGCAGTTCTTC
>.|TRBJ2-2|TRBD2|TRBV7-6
CASSLGASGTGELFF
TGTGCCAGCAGCTTAGGGGCTAGCGGGACCGGGGAGCTGTTTTTT
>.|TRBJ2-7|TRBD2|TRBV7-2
CASRPTSGWGTQQYF
TGTGCCAGCAGGCCCACTAGCGGGTGGGGTACGCAGCAGTACTTC
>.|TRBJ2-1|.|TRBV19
CASNGRMGANEQFF
TGTGCCAGTAACGGGCGGATGGGGGCCAATGAGCAGTTCTTC
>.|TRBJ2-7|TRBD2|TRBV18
CASSLGSLAAYVEQYF
TGTGCCAGCTCACTGGGCTCACTAGCGGCCTACGTCGAGCAGTACTTC
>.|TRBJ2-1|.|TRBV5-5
CASSLSRLPSYNEQFF
TGTGCCAGCAGCTTATCCCGACTCCCCTCCTACAATGAGCAGTTCTTC
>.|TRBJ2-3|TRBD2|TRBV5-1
CASSYLAGGRPDTQYF
TGCGCCAGCAGCTACTTAGCGGGAGGGAGACCAGATACGCAGTATTTT
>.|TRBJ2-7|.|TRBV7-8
CASSLARVEQYF
TGTGCCAGCAGCTTAGCGCGGGTCGAGCAGTACTTC
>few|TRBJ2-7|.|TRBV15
CATSRPRDGGTASTYEQYF
TGTGCCACCAGCAGACCCCGGGACGGTGGAACGGCGAGTACTTACGAGCAGTACTTC
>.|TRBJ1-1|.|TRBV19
CASSLGANTEAFF
TGTGCCAGTAGTCTCGGGGCGAACACTGAAGCTTTCTTT
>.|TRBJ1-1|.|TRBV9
CASSPPPWETEAFF
TGTGCCAGCAGCCCCCCCCCGTGGGAGACTGAAGCTTTCTTT
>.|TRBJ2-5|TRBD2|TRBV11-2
CASSLAGGLETQYF
TGTGCCAGCAGCCTAGCGGGAGGTTTGGAGACCCAGTACTTC
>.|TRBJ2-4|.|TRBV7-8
CASSHGGLAGIQYF
TGTGCCAGCAGCCACGGGGGGCTGGCGGGCATTCAGTACTTC
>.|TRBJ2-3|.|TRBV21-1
CASNSPGGTGTDTQYF
TGTGCCAGCAACTCCCCGGGGGGGACTGGTACAGATACGCAGTATTTT
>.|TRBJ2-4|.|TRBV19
CASSPSRGTILAKNIQYF
TGTGCCAGTAGTCCCTCCAGGGGAACTATACTAGCCAAAAACATTCAGTACTTC
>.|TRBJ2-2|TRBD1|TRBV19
CASSIWTGHHGELFF
TGTGCCAGTAGTATTTGGACAGGGCATCACGGGGAGCTGTTTTTT
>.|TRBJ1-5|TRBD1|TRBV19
CASSPRGTGESNQPQHF
TGTGCCAGTAGCCCCAGGGGGACAGGGGAAAGCAATCAGCCCCAGCATTTT
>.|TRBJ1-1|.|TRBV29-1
CSVGFNTEAFF
TGCAGCGTAGGGTTTAACACTGAAGCTTTCTTT
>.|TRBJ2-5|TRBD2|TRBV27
CASRRLAGEETQYF
TGTGCCAGCAGGAGACTAGCGGGAGAAGAGACCCAGTACTTC
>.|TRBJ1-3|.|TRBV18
CASSSKGDTIYF
TGTGCCAGCTCATCCAAGGGGGACACCATATATTTT
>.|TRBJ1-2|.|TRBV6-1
CASSGTPPQGVPYGYTF
TGTGCCAGCAGTGGTACCCCCCCACAAGGGGTCCCCTATGGCTACACCTTC
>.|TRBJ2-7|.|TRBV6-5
CASRLRRFDEQYF
TGTGCCAGCAGGTTACGGAGGTTCGACGAGCAGTACTTC
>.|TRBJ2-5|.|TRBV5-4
CASSFTLGETQYF
TGTGCCAGCAGCTTCACTTTGGGGGAGACCCAGTACTTC
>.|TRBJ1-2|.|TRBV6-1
CASSEVGTASYGYTF
TGTGCCAGCAGTGAAGTTGGGACGGCATCCTATGGCTACACCTTC
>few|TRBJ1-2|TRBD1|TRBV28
CASIRRGTVYGYTF
TGTGCCAGCATCCGTCGGGGGACAGTCTATGGCTACACCTTC
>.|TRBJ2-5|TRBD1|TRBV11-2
CASSLLITGGNIETQYF
TGTGCCAGCAGCTTACTTATCACAGGGGGCAATATAGAGACCCAGTACTTC
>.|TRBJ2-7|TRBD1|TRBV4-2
CASSQETGASYEQYF
TGTGCCAGCAGCCAGGAGACAGGGGCCTCCTACGAGCAGTACTTC
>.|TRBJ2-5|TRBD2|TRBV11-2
CASSPRGWEKLKETQYF
TGTGCCAGCAGCCCGCGGGGGTGGGAGAAACTCAAGGAGACCCAGTACTTC
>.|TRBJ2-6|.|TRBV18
CASSPPSGSGANVLTF
TGTGCCAGCTCACCACCGTCGGGAAGTGGGGCCAACGTCCTGACTTTC
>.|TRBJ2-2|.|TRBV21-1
CASSPREEDRVVMGGELFF
TGTGCCAGCAGCCCCCGAGAGGAGGACAGGGTTGTTATGGGCGGGGAGCTGTTTTTT
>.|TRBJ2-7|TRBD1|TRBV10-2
CASRARGQGAAYEQYF
TGCGCCAGCAGGGCCCGTGGACAGGGGGCGGCGTACGAGCAGTACTTC
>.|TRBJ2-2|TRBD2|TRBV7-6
CASSPRLAGGLGTGELFF
TGTGCCAGCAGCCCGCGACTAGCGGGAGGGTTGGGCACCGGGGAGCTGTTTTTT
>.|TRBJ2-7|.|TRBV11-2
CASRGRDGKLYEQYF
TGTGCCAGCAGGGGACGGGACGGGAAACTCTACGAGCAGTACTTC
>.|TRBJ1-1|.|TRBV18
CASSPGGGNTEAFF
TGTGCCAGCTCCCCCGGGGGGGGGAACACTGAAGCTTTCTTT
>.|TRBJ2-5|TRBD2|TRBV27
CASSSWTSGDQETQYF
TGTGCCAGCAGTTCTTGGACTAGCGGAGACCAAGAGACCCAGTACTTC
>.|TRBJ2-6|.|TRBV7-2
CASSSYSRRQSRANVLTF
TGTGCCAGCAGCTCGTATTCGAGACGACAAAGTCGGGCCAACGTCCTGACTTTC
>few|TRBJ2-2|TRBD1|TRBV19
CASSMRTGNTGELFF
TGTGCCAGTAGTATGCGGACAGGTAACACCGGGGAGCTGTTTTTT
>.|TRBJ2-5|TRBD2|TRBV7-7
CASSGLAGVLDGETQYF
TGTGCTAGCAGCGGACTAGCGGGAGTGCTCGACGGAGAGACCCAGTACTTC
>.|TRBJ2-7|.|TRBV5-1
CASSPQDYSYEQYF
TGCGCCAGCAGCCCCCAGGACTATTCCTACGAGCAGTACTTC
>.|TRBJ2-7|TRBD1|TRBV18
CASSPLGAGTGYYEQYF
TGTGCCAGCTCACCGTTGGGAGCCGGGACAGGATACTACGAGCAGTACTTC